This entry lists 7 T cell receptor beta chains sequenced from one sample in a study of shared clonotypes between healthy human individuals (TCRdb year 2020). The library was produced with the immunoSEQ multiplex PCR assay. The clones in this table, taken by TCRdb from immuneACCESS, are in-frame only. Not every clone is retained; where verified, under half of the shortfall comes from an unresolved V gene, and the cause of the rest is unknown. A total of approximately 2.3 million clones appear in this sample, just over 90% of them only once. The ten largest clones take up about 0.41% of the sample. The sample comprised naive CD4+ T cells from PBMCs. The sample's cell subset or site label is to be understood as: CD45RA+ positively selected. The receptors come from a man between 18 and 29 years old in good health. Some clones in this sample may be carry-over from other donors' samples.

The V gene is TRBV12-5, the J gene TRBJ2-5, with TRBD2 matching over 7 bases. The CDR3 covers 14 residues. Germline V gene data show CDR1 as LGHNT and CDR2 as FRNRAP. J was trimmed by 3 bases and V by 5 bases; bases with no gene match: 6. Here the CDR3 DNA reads TGTGCTAGTGGTGGAGTGGGGGGGGAAGAGACCCAGTACTTC. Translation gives CASGGVGGEETQYF. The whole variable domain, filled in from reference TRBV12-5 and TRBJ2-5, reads DARVTQTPRHKVTEMGQEVTMRCQPILGHNTVFWYRQTMMQGLELLAYFRNRAPLDDSGMPKDRFSAEMPDATLATLKIQPSEPRDSAVYFCASGGVGGEETQYFGPGTRLLVL.

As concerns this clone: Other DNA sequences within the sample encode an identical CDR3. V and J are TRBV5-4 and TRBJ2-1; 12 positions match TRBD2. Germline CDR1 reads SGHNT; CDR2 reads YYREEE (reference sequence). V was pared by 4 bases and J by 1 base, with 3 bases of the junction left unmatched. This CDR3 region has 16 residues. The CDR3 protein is CASSLAGGGSYNEQFF. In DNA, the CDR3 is TGTGCCAGCAGCCTAGCGGGAGGGGGGTCCTACAATGAGCAGTTCTTC.

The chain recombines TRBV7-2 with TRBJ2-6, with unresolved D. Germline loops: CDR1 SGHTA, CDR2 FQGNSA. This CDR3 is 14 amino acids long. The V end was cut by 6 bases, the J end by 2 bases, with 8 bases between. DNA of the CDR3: TGTGCCAGCAGGCTCAGTACTGGGGCCAACGTCCTGACTTTC. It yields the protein CASRLSTGANVLTF.

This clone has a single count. CDR3 DNA sequence: TGTGCCAGCAGGAAACAGGGGCCTACCTACGAGCAGTACTTC. Its translation is CASRKQGPTYEQYF. The J gene is TRBJ2-7, the V gene TRBV2; TRBD1 matches at 7 bases. The CDR3 length is 14 residues. V lost 6 bases and J lost 2; bases outside the gene matches: 7. Germline-derived CDR1 and CDR2 are SNHLY and FYNNEI.

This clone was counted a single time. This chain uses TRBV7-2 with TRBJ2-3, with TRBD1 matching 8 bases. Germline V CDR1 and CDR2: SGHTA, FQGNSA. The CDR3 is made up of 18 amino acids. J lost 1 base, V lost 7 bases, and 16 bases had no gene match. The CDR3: CASNLPLEQDRGTDTQYF. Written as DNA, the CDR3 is TGTGCCAGCAACCTACCGCTCGAACAGGACAGGGGCACAGATACGCAGTATTTT.

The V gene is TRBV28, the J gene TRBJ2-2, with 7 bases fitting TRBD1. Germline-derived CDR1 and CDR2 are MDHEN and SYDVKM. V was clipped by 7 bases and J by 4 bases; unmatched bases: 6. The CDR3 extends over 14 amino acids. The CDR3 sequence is CASTKGASTGELFF. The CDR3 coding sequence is TGTGCCAGCACAAAGGGGGCGTCCACCGGGGAGCTGTTTTTT.

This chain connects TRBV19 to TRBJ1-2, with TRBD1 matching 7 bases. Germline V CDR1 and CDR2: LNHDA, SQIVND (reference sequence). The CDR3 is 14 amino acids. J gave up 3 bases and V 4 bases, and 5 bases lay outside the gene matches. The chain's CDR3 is CASSTNRGDYGYTF. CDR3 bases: TGTGCCAGTAGTACTAACAGGGGAGACTATGGCTACACCTTC.